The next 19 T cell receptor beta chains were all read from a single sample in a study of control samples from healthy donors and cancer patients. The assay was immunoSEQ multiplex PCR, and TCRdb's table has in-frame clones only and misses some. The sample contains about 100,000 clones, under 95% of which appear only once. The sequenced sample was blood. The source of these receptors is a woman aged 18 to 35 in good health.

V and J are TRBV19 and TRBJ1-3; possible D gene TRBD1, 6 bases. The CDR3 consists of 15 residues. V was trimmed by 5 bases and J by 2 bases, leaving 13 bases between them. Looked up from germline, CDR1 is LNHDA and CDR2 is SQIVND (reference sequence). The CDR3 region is CASSGDGGAGNTIYF. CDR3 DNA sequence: TGTGCCAGTAGTGGCGACGGGGGCGCTGGAAACACCATATATTTT.

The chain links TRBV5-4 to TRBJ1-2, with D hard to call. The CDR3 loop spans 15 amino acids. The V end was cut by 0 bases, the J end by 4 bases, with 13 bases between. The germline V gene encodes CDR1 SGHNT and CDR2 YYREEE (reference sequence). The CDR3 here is CASSLASGSIYGYTF. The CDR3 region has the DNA TGTGCCAGCAGCTTGGCCAGTGGGTCCATCTATGGCTACACCTTC.

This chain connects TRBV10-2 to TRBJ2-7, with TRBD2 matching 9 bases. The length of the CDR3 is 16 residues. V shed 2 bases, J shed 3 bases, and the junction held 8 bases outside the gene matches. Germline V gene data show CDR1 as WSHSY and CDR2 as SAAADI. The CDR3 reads CASSETPGLALYEQYF. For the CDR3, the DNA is TGCGCCAGCAGTGAGACTCCGGGACTAGCCCTCTACGAGCAGTACTTC.

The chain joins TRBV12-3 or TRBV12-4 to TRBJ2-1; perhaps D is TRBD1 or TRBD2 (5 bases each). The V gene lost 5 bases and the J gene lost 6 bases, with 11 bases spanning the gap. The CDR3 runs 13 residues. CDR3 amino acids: CASSGQRGNEQFF. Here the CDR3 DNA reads TGTGCCAGCAGTGGGCAGAGGGGCAATGAGCAGTTCTTC.

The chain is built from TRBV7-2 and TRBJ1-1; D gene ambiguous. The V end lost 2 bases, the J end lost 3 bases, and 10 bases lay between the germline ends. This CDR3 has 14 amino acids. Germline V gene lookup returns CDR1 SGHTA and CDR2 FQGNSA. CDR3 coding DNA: TGTGCCAGCAGCTTAACAGTTGCGGACACTGAAGCTTTCTTT. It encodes CASSLTVADTEAFF. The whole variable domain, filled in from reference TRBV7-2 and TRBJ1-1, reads GAGVSQSPSNKVTEKGKDVELRCDPISGHTALYWYRQSLGQGLEFLIYFQGNSAPDKSGLPSDRFSAERTGGSVSTLTIQRTQQEDSAVYLCASSLTVADTEAFFGQGTRLTVV.

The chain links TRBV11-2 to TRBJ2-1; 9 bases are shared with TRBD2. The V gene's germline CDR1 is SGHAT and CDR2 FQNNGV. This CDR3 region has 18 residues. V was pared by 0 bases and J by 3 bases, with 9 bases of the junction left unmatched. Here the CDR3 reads CASSLDLGAGGHYNEQFF. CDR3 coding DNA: TGTGCCAGCAGCTTAGATCTGGGAGCGGGGGGACACTACAATGAGCAGTTCTTC.

This chain's CDR3 is CSALAGLEETQYF. For the CDR3, the DNA is TGCAGCGCATTGGCGGGATTAGAGGAGACCCAGTACTTC. The chain combines TRBV29-1 with TRBJ2-5; the D gene is possibly TRBD2 (6 bases). Germline V gene sequence: CDR1 SQVTM, CDR2 ANQGSEA. The CDR3 has 13 residues. V dropped 7 bases and J dropped 5 bases, with 17 bases sitting between them. The full variable domain, its missing parts supplied by reference TRBV29-1 and TRBJ2-5, is SAVISQKPSRDICQRGTSLTIQCQVDSQVTMMFWYRQQPGQSLTLIATANQGSEATYESGFVIDKFPISRPNLTFSTLTVSNMSPEDSSIYLCSALAGLEETQYFGPGTRLLVL.

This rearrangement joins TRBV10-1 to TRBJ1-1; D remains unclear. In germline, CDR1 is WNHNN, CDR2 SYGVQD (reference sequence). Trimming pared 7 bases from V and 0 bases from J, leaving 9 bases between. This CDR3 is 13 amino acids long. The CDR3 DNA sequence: TGCGCCAGCAACCCGAGGGTGAACACTGAAGCTTTCTTT. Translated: CASNPRVNTEAFF.

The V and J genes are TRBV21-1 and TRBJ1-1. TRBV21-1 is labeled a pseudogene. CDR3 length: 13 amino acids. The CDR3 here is CASNLRGDTEAFF. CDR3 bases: TGTGCCAGCAACCTACGGGGGGACACTGAAGCTTTCTTT.

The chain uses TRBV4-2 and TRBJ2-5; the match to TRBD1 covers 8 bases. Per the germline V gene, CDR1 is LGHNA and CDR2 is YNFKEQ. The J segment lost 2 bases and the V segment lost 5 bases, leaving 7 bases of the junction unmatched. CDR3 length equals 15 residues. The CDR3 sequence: CASSGSRQGQETQYF. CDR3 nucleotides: TGTGCCAGCAGCGGAAGTAGACAGGGGCAAGAGACCCAGTACTTC.

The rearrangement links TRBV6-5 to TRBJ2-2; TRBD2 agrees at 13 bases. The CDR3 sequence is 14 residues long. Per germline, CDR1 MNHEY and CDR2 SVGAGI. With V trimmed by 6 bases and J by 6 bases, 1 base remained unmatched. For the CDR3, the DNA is TGTGCCAGCAGGGGACTAGCGGGACCCGGGGAGCTGTTTTTT. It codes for CASRGLAGPGELFF.

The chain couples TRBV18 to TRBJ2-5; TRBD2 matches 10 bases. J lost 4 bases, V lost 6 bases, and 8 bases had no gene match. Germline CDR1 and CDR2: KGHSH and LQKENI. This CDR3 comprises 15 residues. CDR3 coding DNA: TGTGCCAGCTCGGGGTTAGCGGGAGGAGGAGAGACCCAGTACTTC. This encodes CASSGLAGGGETQYF.

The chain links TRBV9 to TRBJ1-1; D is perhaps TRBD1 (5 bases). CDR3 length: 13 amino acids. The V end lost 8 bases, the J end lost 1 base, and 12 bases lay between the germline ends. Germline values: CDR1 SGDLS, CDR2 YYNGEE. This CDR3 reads CASVGLTNTEAFF. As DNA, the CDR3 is TGTGCCAGTGTGGGACTGACGAACACTGAAGCTTTCTTT. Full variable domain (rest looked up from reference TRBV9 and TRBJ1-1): DSGVTQTPKHLITATGQRVTLRCSPRSGDLSVYWYQQSLDQGLQFLIQYYNGEERAKGNILERFSAQQFPDLHSELNLSSLELGDSALYFCASVGLTNTEAFFGQGTRLTVV.

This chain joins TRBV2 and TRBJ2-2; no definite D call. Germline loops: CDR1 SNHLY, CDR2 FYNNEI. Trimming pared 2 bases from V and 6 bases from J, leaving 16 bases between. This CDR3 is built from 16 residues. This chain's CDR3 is CASSESDGGWSGELFF. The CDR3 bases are TGTGCCAGCAGTGAAAGCGACGGCGGATGGTCCGGGGAGCTGTTTTTT.

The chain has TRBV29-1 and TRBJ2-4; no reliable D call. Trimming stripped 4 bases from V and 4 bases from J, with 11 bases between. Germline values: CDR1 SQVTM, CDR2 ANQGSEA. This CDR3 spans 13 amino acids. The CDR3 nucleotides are TGCAGCGTTGTGATTATGCCTAAAAACATTCAGTACTTC. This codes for CSVVIMPKNIQYF.

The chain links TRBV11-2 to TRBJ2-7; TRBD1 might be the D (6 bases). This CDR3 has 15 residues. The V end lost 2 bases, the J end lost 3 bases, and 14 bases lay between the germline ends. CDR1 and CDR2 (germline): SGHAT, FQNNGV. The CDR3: CASSLYAGANYEQYF. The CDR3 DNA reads TGTGCCAGCAGCTTATACGCAGGGGCCAACTACGAGCAGTACTTC.

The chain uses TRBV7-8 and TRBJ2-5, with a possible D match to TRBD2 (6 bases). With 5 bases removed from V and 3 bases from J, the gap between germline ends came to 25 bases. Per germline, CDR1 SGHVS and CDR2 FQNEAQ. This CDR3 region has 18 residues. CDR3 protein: CASSRNQRATKLKETQYF. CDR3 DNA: TGTGCCAGCAGCCGAAACCAGCGGGCGACAAAATTAAAAGAGACCCAGTACTTC.

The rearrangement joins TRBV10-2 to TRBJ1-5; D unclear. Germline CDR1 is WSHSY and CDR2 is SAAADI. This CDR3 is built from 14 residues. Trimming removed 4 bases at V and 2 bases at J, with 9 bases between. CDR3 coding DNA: TGCGCCAGCAGTGTGCTAGGAGGCAATCAGCCCCAGCATTTT. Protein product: CASSVLGGNQPQHF.

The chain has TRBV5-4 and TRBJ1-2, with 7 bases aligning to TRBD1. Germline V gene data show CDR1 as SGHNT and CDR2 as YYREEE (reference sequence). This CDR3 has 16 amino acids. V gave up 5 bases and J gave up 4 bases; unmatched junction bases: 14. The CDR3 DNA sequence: TGTGCCAGCAGATTCGACGGACAGGTATTAAGCTATGGCTACACCTTC. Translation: CASRFDGQVLSYGYTF.